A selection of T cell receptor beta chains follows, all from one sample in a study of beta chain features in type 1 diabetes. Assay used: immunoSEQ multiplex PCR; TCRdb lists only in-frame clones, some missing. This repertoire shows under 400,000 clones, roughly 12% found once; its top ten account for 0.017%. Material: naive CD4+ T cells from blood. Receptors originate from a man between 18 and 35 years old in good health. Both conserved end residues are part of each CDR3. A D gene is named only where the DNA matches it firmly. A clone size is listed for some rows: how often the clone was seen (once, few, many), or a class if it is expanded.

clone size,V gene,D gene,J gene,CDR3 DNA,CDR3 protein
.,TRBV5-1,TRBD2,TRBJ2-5,TGCGCCAGCAGGGTTGCGGGAGAGGCCCAGTACTTC,CASRVAGEAQYF
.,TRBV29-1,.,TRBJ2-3,TGCAGCGTTGCCCCTAGCACAGATACGCAGTATTTT,CSVAPSTDTQYF
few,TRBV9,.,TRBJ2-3,TGTGCCAGCAGCGTAGGGGGGCGGTCGCTAGATACGCAGTATTTT,CASSVGGRSLDTQYF
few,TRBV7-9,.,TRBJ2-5,TGTGCCAGCAGCTTAATCTTAGCGGTGCCAGGAGAGACCCAGTACTTC,CASSLILAVPGETQYF
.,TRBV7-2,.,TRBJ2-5,TGTGCCAGCAGGCCAAGCGGTGGACAAGAGACCCAGTACTTC,CASRPSGGQETQYF
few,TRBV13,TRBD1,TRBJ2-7,TGTGCCAGCAGCAATGGACAGGGGATTACCTACGAGCAGTACTTC,CASSNGQGITYEQYF
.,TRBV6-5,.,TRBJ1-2,TGTGCCAGCAGTTACTCCAGTCCAAATGATGGCTACACCTTC,CASSYSSPNDGYTF
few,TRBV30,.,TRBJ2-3,TGTGCCTGGACTCAGGGCAGGGGGGTCACAGATACGCAGTATTTT,CAWTQGRGVTDTQYF
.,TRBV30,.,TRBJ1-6,TGTGCCTGGAATGCGGGGCAGGGAAGCTCCTATAATTCACCCCTCCACTTT,CAWNAGQGSSYNSPLHF
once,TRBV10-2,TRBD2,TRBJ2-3,TGCGCCATCCGGAGCGGGGGGTTGGCAGATACGCAGTATTTT,CAIRSGGLADTQYF
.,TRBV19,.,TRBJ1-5,TGTGCCAGTAGTATAGAATGGCGGAACAATCAGCCCCAGCATTTT,CASSIEWRNNQPQHF
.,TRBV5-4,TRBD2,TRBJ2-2,TGTGCCAGCAGCTTGCTAGCGGGACGAAACACCGGGGAGCTGTTTTTT,CASSLLAGRNTGELFF
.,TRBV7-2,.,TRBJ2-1,TGTGCCAGCAGAACTCGGGTCGAGGGCAATGAGCAGTTCTTC,CASRTRVEGNEQFF
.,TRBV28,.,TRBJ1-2,TGTGCCAGCAGTTTCCCCCCCGTTTATGGCTACACCTTC,CASSFPPVYGYTF
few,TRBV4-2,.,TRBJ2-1,TGTGCCAGCAGCCAAGGGTCGAGCGTCTACTCCTACAATGAGCAGTTCTTC,CASSQGSSVYSYNEQFF
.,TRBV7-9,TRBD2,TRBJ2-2,TGTGCCAGCAGCTTCACTAGCGGGAGACCCGGGGAGCTGTTTTTT,CASSFTSGRPGELFF
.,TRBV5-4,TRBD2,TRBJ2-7,TGTGCCAGCTCTAGCGGGGGCACCTTCTACGAGCAGTACTTC,CASSSGGTFYEQYF
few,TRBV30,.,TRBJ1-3,TGTGCCTCTACTACAGGATCCTCTGGAAACACCATATATTTT,CASTTGSSGNTIYF